Below are 32 T cell receptor beta chains sequenced from a single sample in a study of tumor-infiltrating lymphocytes in primary liver carcinoma. The roughly 17-32 mg bulk tissue piece was not sorted before simultaneous RNA and DNA extraction. From about 0.45 ug total RNA, TCR beta cDNA was generated with a primer in the constant region. Libraries covering TCR beta were generated through three nested multiplex PCR rounds (using a slightly modified ARM-PCR). Both of the initial two PCR rounds ran for approximately 11 cycles and employed TRBV1-TRBV30 forward primers alongside a C-beta reverse primer. MiXCR, run by TCRdb on the multiplex PCR reads, gives a single entry per CDR3 protein. The table includes approximately 190,000 distinct CDR3 sequences, just under 85% detected once. Sequencing used tumor tissue from primary liver carcinoma. These receptors were obtained from a man in his forties or fifties with primary liver carcinoma and hepatitis B virus infection.

Comments on this clonotype: A read error is likely, as this CDR3 ends without the conserved phenylalanine or tryptophan. V usage is TRBV11-3 and J usage is TRBJ1-5; no clear D. The J call may be incorrect, as the DNA end agrees better with TRBJ2-3. Looked up from germline, CDR1 is SGHNT and CDR2 is YENEEA. This CDR3 is 15 amino acids long. Here the CDR3 reads CASSLDLGVAQHQYL. CDR3 DNA: TGTGCCAGCAGCTTAGATCTGGGCGTGGCTCAGCACCAGTATTTA.

The rearrangement links TRBV11-1 to TRBJ2-3; maybe TRBD2 (6 bases). Trimming pared 7 bases from V and 1 base from J, leaving 27 bases between. Germline V gene sequence: CDR1 SGHAT, CDR2 FQDESV (reference sequence). The CDR3 sequence is 19 residues long. CDR3: CASTSGGGSVGARTDTQYF. The CDR3 DNA reads as TGTGCCAGCACCTCTGGGGGAGGTTCTGTTGGAGCCCGCACAGATACGCAGTATTTT.

The CDR3 coding sequence is TGCGCCAGCAGCCATGATGTGTCAGGGCGCGGGGCCAACGTCCTGACTTTC. Amino acid sequence: CASSHDVSGRGANVLTF. This chain connects TRBV4-3 to TRBJ2-6, with D possibly matching TRBD1 (5 bases). The CDR3 consists of 17 residues. In germline, CDR1 is LGHNA, CDR2 YSLEER. V was shortened by 3 bases and J by 4 bases, with 16 bases between the two germline ends.

As to this clonotype: A junction boundary mismatches the germline segment, possibly from a read error. The rearrangement joins TRBV4-1 to TRBJ2-5; D gene unclear. Germline CDR1 is MGHRA and CDR2 is YSYEKL. The CDR3 covers 15 residues. Here the CDR3 reads CASSQDLVSVETQYF. The CDR3 coding sequence is TGTGCCAGCAGCCAAGACCTGGTATCGGTGGAGACACAGTACTTC.

On this clonotype itself: A much more abundant neighbour one base away suggests this may be a read error. The CDR3 loop reads CANRGDRDTGELFF. The DNA of the CDR3 is TGTGCCAACAGAGGGGACAGGGACACCGGGGAGCTGTTTTTT. The rearrangement joins TRBV2 to TRBJ2-2; 9 nucleotides line up with TRBD1. Germline V gene sequence: CDR1 SNHLY, CDR2 FYNNEI. The ends lost 10 bases at V and 3 bases at J; junction bases unmatched: 6. This CDR3 comprises 14 residues.

Of note for this clonotype: One end of the junction varies from germline; a read error may be responsible. The V call is TRBV6-1, the J call TRBJ2-2; D may be TRBD2 (5 bases). CDR3 length: 14 amino acids. Germline V gene lookup returns CDR1 MNHNS and CDR2 SASEGT. For the CDR3, the DNA is TGTGCCAGCAAGACCGGAACTAACACCGGGGAGATGTTTTTT. Residues: CASKTGTNTGEMFF.

The rearrangement links TRBV29-1 to TRBJ2-7; possibly TRBD2 for D (6 bases). The V gene lost 0 bases and the J gene lost 13 bases, with 25 bases spanning the gap. In germline, CDR1 is SQVTM, CDR2 ANQGSEA. CDR3 size: 15 residues. The CDR3 here is CSVEDPGGSSYDQYF. Written as DNA, the CDR3 is TGCAGCGTTGAAGATCCAGGAGGGAGTTCCTACGATCAATACTTC.

To note about this clonotype: An end of the junction differs from the germline gene, which may be a read error. This chain uses TRBV11-2 with TRBJ2-5; 8 bases are a match to TRBD2. CDR3 length: 14 residues. Germline V lookup: CDR1 SGHAT, CDR2 FQNNGV. CDR3 in amino acids: CAGSFSGGQESQYF. The DNA for the CDR3 is TGTGCAGGCAGCTTCAGCGGGGGACAAGAGTCCCAGTACTTC.

Comment on this clonotype: The CDR3 carries no conserved terminal phenylalanine or tryptophan, so it likely arises from a read error. The chain employs TRBV10-3 and TRBJ1-2; TRBD1 aligns across 7 bases. CDR1 and CDR2 from the germline V gene are ENHRY and SYGVKD. The CDR3 sequence is 13 residues long. Trimming removed 6 bases from V and 10 bases from J; junction bases left unmatched: 11. CDR3 nucleotides: TGTGCCATCAGCGATAGACAGGGTGGGGACTACACCCTC. This sequence encodes CAISDRQGGDYTL.

This sequence joins TRBV6-5 and TRBJ2-3; no clear D gene. The DNA end lines up better with TRBJ1-5; the J call may be wrong. This CDR3 comprises 13 residues. Per germline, CDR1 MNHEY and CDR2 SVGAGI. This CDR3 reads CASSQRVGNTQHF. CDR3 nucleotides: TGTGCCAGCAGTCAGAGGGTCGGGAATACGCAGCATTTT.

A word on this clonotype: A much larger clone is a single base away; this may be a read error. This chain joins TRBV4-3 and TRBJ1-2; D gene uncertain. CDR3 length: 17 amino acids. The germline CDR1 and CDR2 sequences are LGHNA and YSLEER. Trimming took 0 bases from V and 6 from J, leaving 20 bases between them. Here the CDR3 DNA reads TGCGCCAGCAGCCAAGATTTGTCGGAGAACCTGTGGGATGGCTACACCTTC. Translated, it gives CASSQDLSENLWDGYTF.

Concerning this clonotype: One end of the junction does not line up with germline, which may come from a read error. The rearrangement uses TRBV5-1 and TRBJ1-1; 7 bases line up with TRBD1. This CDR3 is 14 amino acids long. Looked up from germline, CDR1 is SGHRS and CDR2 is YFSETQ. The CDR3 DNA is TGCGTCAGCAGCATGGCCAGGGGGTACACTGAAGCTTTCTTT. Protein product: CVSSMARGYTEAFF. The complete variable domain, with remaining parts taken from reference TRBV5-1 and TRBJ1-1, reads KAGVTQTPRYLIKTRGQQVTLSCSPISGHRSVSWYQQTPGQGLQFLFEYFSETQRNKGNFPGRFSGRQFSNSRSEMNVSTLELGDSALYLCVSSMARGYTEAFFGQGTRLTVV.

This clonotype was seen just once. At one end the junction does not follow the germline gene, possibly because of a read error. This chain uses TRBV4-3 with TRBJ2-7; TRBD2 is a possible D gene (5 bases). From germline, CDR1 is LGHNA and CDR2 YSLEER. The CDR3 is 14 amino acids. The CDR3 sequence is CASSHLSGSGEQYF. CDR3 in DNA: TGCGCCAGTAGCCACCTGAGCGGATCAGGCGAGCAGTACTTC.

This clonotype was seen once. One end of the junction fails to match germline, which may point to a read error. The chain links TRBV7-8 to TRBJ2-4; TRBD2 is a possible D gene (5 bases). Germline V gene lookup returns CDR1 SGHVS and CDR2 FQNEAQ. The CDR3 runs to 17 residues. The CDR3 reads CASSPLSSGLAKNVQYF. The CDR3 nucleotides read TGTGCCAGCAGCCCCCTTTCCAGCGGTTTAGCCAAAAACGTTCAGTACTTC.

Concerning this clonotype: The CDR3 does not end in the conserved phenylalanine or tryptophan, so this is likely a read error. The chain has TRBV5-5 and TRBJ2-7; D is perhaps TRBD1 or TRBD2 (5 bases each). The CDR3 is 13 amino acids. Germline CDR1 reads SGHKS; CDR2 reads YYEKEE (reference sequence). This chain's CDR3 is CASSRGRSYKQYL. The CDR3 DNA reads as TGTGCCAGCAGCCGGGGACGGAGCTACAAGCAGTACCTC.

V gene TRBV4-1 combines with J gene TRBJ1-5, with D hard to call. Trimming took 6 bases from V and 2 from J, leaving 17 bases between them. The V gene's germline CDR1 is MGHRA and CDR2 YSYEKL. The CDR3 has 16 amino acids. CDR3: CASRLVERVGNQPQHF. CDR3 sequence (DNA): TGCGCCAGCAGGCTCGTTGAGAGGGTTGGCAATCAGCCCCAGCATTTT.

On this clonotype: The junction departs from the called germline gene at one end, perhaps through a read error. V is TRBV29-1 and J is TRBJ2-7, with D tentatively TRBD2 (6 bases). The length of the CDR3 is 15 residues. Germline lookup yields CDR1 SQVTM and CDR2 ANQGSEA. The chain's CDR3 is CKVEDPGGSSYEQYF. CDR3 bases: TGTAAGGTTGAAGATCCAGGAGGGAGCTCCTACGAGCAGTACTTC.

In regard to this clonotype: An end of the junction differs from the germline gene, which may be a read error. The chain joins TRBV14 to TRBJ2-2; D might be TRBD1 or TRBD2, each matching 5 bases. Germline V gene data show CDR1 as SGHDN and CDR2 as FVKESK. This CDR3 comprises 14 residues. The DNA of the CDR3 is TGTGCCAGCAGCCCTACGAGGAACACCGGGGCGCTGTTTTTT. Amino acids: CASSPTRNTGALFF.

On this clonotype itself: The conserved phenylalanine or tryptophan is not found at the CDR3 terminus, so this likely reflects a read error. The chain couples TRBV5-1 to TRBJ2-3; TRBD1 matches 8 bases. CDR1 and CDR2 (germline): SGHRS, YFSETQ. CDR3 length: 20 amino acids. The CDR3 here is CARRLSGGGPALPSTDTQYL. DNA for the CDR3: TGCGCCCGCAGACTTTCAGGGGGCGGCCCTGCGCTGCCTAGCACAGATACGCAGTATTTG.

Details on this clonotype: The junction and the germline gene differ at one end; a read error may be behind it. The chain recombines TRBV11-1 with TRBJ2-1; D ambiguous. The CDR3 runs 13 residues. Germline V gives CDR1 SGHAT, CDR2 FQDESV (reference sequence). The CDR3 protein is CVSSVRLNNERFF. The CDR3 DNA sequence: TGTGTCAGCAGCGTTCGCCTGAACAATGAGCGGTTCTTC.

This clonotype came up once. The conserved phenylalanine or tryptophan normally closing the CDR3 is absent here, so this likely arose from a read error. The chain joins TRBV14 to TRBJ1-1; no clear D. The CDR3 is 14 residues long. The germline V gene encodes CDR1 SGHDN and CDR2 FVKESK. The chain's CDR3 is CTSSQADLNTEAFI. The CDR3 DNA sequence: TGCACCAGCAGCCAAGCAGATTTGAACACTGAAGCTTTCATT.

Concerning this clonotype itself: An end of the junction does not agree with germline; a read error may underlie this. The chain employs TRBV29-1 and TRBJ2-3, with D hard to call. CDR3 length: 13 amino acids. Germline loops: CDR1 SQVTM, CDR2 ANQGSEA. The CDR3 coding sequence is TGCATCGTTGGCCATATTCAGGCAGGTACGCAGTATTTT. Protein product: CIVGHIQAGTQYF.

This clonotype was detected only once. Relative to the germline gene, one junction end is altered; a read error may explain this. The chain has TRBV29-1 and TRBJ2-7, with a tentative D call TRBD2 (5 bases). Germline CDR1 is SQVTM and CDR2 is ANQGSEA. The CDR3 sequence is 12 residues long. In DNA form, the CDR3 reads TGCTGCGCGGGTTGGGGTAATATCGAGCAATACTTC. It encodes CCAGWGNIEQYF.

This clonotype showed up many times. The V and J genes are TRBV5-1 and TRBJ2-3; 11 bases are shared with TRBD2. Per the germline V gene, CDR1 is SGHRS and CDR2 is YFSETQ. The CDR3 sequence is 14 residues long. After removal of 5 bases from V and 5 bases from J, the junction contained 4 bases not matched to a gene. CDR3 nucleotide sequence: TGCGCCAGCAGTCAGGGACTAGCGGAAGATACGCAGTATTTT. Translated: CASSQGLAEDTQYF.

Worth noting for this clonotype: No conserved phenylalanine or tryptophan ends this CDR3, so it is likely a read error. J is TRBJ2-7 and V is TRBV6-2 or TRBV6-3; D not certain. This CDR3 has 13 amino acids. Germline V CDR1 and CDR2: MNHEY, SVGEGT. Here the CDR3 DNA reads TGTGCCAGCAGTCACGAGGTACCCTACGACCAGTACTAC. It yields the protein CASSHEVPYDQYY.

Details on this clonotype: A junction boundary mismatches the germline segment, possibly from a read error. The chain joins TRBV6-5 to TRBJ2-1, with 9 bases matching TRBD1. The CDR3 has 13 residues. CDR1 is MNHEY and CDR2 is SVGAGI in the germline V gene. Here the CDR3 DNA reads TGTGCCAGCAGTCAACGACAGGGGGATGAGCAATTCTTC. Translated, it gives CASSQRQGDEQFF.

On this clonotype itself: One junction end disagrees with the germline gene, perhaps due to a read error. The chain recombines TRBV29-1 with TRBJ2-5; D may be TRBD2 (7 bases). The length of the CDR3 is 14 residues. CDR1 is SQVTM, CDR2 ANQGSEA, per germline. CDR3 sequence (DNA): TGCAGCATTGAAGCGGGACACGGCCTAGAGACCCAGTACTTC. The encoded protein is CSIEAGHGLETQYF.

A single count supports this clonotype. The junction departs from germline at one end; a sequencing error may be responsible. The rearrangement joins TRBV7-8 to TRBJ2-4; D is possibly TRBD2 (5 bases). In germline, CDR1 is SGHVS, CDR2 FQNEAQ. The CDR3 totals 17 residues. This CDR3 reads CASSPLSSGLAKKIQYF. For the CDR3, the DNA is TGTGCAAGCAGCCCCCTTTCCAGCGGATTAGCCAAAAAGATTCAGTATTTC.

On this clonotype itself: No conserved phenylalanine or tryptophan ends this CDR3, so it is likely a read error. V gene TRBV4-1 combines with J gene TRBJ2-4; the match to TRBD2 covers 9 bases. The CDR3 consists of 16 residues. Per the germline V gene, CDR1 is MGHRA and CDR2 is YSYEKL. J lost 8 bases, V lost 0 bases, and 8 bases had no gene match. CDR3 amino acids: CASSQEAGGQGDIQYL. CDR3 bases: TGCGCCAGCAGCCAAGAGGCGGGAGGGCAGGGTGACATTCAGTACTTA.

CDR3 protein: CASRSLSNQGPRDEQYF. The CDR3 DNA reads TGTGCCAGCAGGTCCTTATCGAACCAGGGGCCTAGGGACGAGCAGTACTTC. The V gene is TRBV6-6, the J gene TRBJ2-7, with a tentative D call TRBD1 (6 bases). The CDR3 is made up of 17 amino acids. Trimming pared 6 bases from V and 5 bases from J, leaving 26 bases between. From germline, CDR1 is MNHNY and CDR2 SVGAGI (reference sequence).

Concerning this clonotype itself: A read error may account for a junction end that differs from germline. The gene calls are TRBV4-3 and TRBJ2-7, with D uncertain. The CDR3 is made up of 15 amino acids. In germline, CDR1 is LGHNA, CDR2 YSLEER. CDR3 coding DNA: TGCGCCAGCAGCCAAGATCTGACTGGCGGCTACGAGCGGTACTTC. As protein: CASSQDLTGGYERYF.

To note about this clonotype: One end of the junction does not line up with germline, which may come from a read error. J is TRBJ1-1 and V is TRBV29-1; unclear D gene. The germline V gene encodes CDR1 SQVTM and CDR2 ANQGSEA. This CDR3 has 10 residues. The DNA of the CDR3 is TGCTGCGTGGTAGATGTTGAAGCTATCTTT. Protein sequence: CCVVDVEAIF.